These T cell receptor beta chains were read from a single sample in a study of blood T cell repertoires in COVID-19. Sequencing was performed with immunoSEQ multiplex PCR; in TCRdb, only in-frame clones are kept and a portion is missing. This sample has roughly 220,000 clones, with around 81% found just once. The source material was PBMCs or T cells enriched from blood (not recorded which). The receptors were gathered from a man between 25 and 39 years old with acute COVID-19. Both conserved end residues are part of each CDR3. The order of the fields is V gene, clone size, CDR3 protein. Size is stated for part of the rows, as once, few or many counts, or as a class when the clone is expanded.

V gene: TRBV7-9; clone size: .; CDR3 protein: CASSLEGNSPLHF
V gene: TRBV28; clone size: .; CDR3 protein: CASRRGRENTEAFF
V gene: TRBV5-1; clone size: few; CDR3 protein: CASSLGQDTDTQYF
V gene: TRBV5-5; clone size: .; CDR3 protein: CASSLVTGSNYGYTF
V gene: TRBV30; clone size: once; CDR3 protein: CAWGGLARGETQYF
V gene: TRBV13; clone size: .; CDR3 protein: CASSLDSLKTGELFF
V gene: TRBV2; clone size: few; CDR3 protein: CASSPGQGNSPLHF
V gene: TRBV28; clone size: .; CDR3 protein: CASSFGDYGNQPQHF
V gene: TRBV25-1; clone size: .; CDR3 protein: CASQRGGRNEQFF
V gene: TRBV7-3; clone size: once; CDR3 protein: CASSRDRALSGANVLTF
V gene: TRBV19; clone size: .; CDR3 protein: CASSIELSSPPYEQYF
V gene: TRBV7-3; clone size: .; CDR3 protein: CASRPGLAGAGEQFF
V gene: TRBV11-3; clone size: .; CDR3 protein: CASSINTDTQYF
V gene: TRBV7-2; clone size: once; CDR3 protein: CASTRGSQETQYF
V gene: TRBV28; clone size: .; CDR3 protein: CASSLVGHLTSGANVLTF
V gene: TRBV2; clone size: .; CDR3 protein: CASRITENTEAFF
V gene: TRBV28; clone size: .; CDR3 protein: CASITTGNGYTF
V gene: TRBV7-9; clone size: .; CDR3 protein: CASSPDIYRTEAFF
V gene: TRBV7-3; clone size: .; CDR3 protein: CASSIAGRGYTF
V gene: TRBV18; clone size: .; CDR3 protein: CASSPAASSGNTIYF
V gene: TRBV29-1; clone size: .; CDR3 protein: CSVEVRRRASSNYGYTF
V gene: TRBV5-4; clone size: .; CDR3 protein: CASSIVAGVVSSEQFF
V gene: TRBV5-1; clone size: .; CDR3 protein: CASSLENLANEKLFF
V gene: TRBV6-5; clone size: .; CDR3 protein: CASSLSRADNSPLHF
V gene: TRBV4-2; clone size: .; CDR3 protein: CASSQDPQDTQYF
V gene: TRBV6-7; clone size: .; CDR3 protein: CASSYSWREHTGELFF
V gene: TRBV4-1; clone size: few; CDR3 protein: CASSRAGTGQYEQYF
V gene: TRBV29-1; clone size: .; CDR3 protein: CSAEKQGVSGYTF
V gene: TRBV3-1/TRBV3-2; clone size: .; CDR3 protein: CASSQDETGVLLGYTF
V gene: TRBV19; clone size: .; CDR3 protein: CASSPTGTSYEQYF
V gene: TRBV2; clone size: .; CDR3 protein: CASTNSGGEINEQFF
V gene: TRBV9; clone size: .; CDR3 protein: CASSVAFASGGQETQYF
V gene: TRBV9; clone size: .; CDR3 protein: CASSSTGAPTGELFF
V gene: TRBV28; clone size: .; CDR3 protein: CASSSYLYRGLREQYF
V gene: TRBV4-1; clone size: .; CDR3 protein: CASSQLTGGAVGNTIYF
V gene: TRBV6-1; clone size: .; CDR3 protein: CASSENGGTGELFF
V gene: TRBV3-1/TRBV3-2; clone size: once; CDR3 protein: CASSHRGGATDTQYF
V gene: TRBV9; clone size: .; CDR3 protein: CASSVRDRPYEKLFF
V gene: TRBV6-5; clone size: few; CDR3 protein: CASRVSEAFF
V gene: TRBV7-9; clone size: .; CDR3 protein: CASSDEQFF
V gene: TRBV5-1; clone size: .; CDR3 protein: CASRLQGGNLNTGELFF
V gene: TRBV7-3; clone size: .; CDR3 protein: CASSEGPSGGISSYEQYF
V gene: TRBV6-2/TRBV6-3; clone size: .; CDR3 protein: CASSTQDFYNEQFF
V gene: TRBV7-9; clone size: .; CDR3 protein: CASSLAVPGQGEKLFF
V gene: TRBV5-5; clone size: .; CDR3 protein: CASSFGQGAKDTQYF
V gene: TRBV29-1; clone size: .; CDR3 protein: CSVAGRVMLGYTF